Listed below are T cell receptor beta chains from one sample, sequenced in a study of immune evolution from preneoplasia to lung adenocarcinoma. Data came from immunoSEQ multiplex PCR; TCRdb stores just in-frame clones and leaves some out. The table includes about 5,500 clones, approximately 71% detected once. The sequencing sample was made of FFPE adjacent normal lung tissue. These receptors all stem from an older person with lung adenocarcinoma. Both conserved end residues are part of each CDR3. The D gene is left open where the match is weak. Not every row has a clone size; where given, it reads once, few, many or a size class.

clone_size,cdr3_length,v_call,d_call,j_call,cdr3_nt,cdr3_aa
-,15,TRBV7-3,-,TRBJ2-2,TGTGCCAGCAGCTCCCAGCCATTGGACACCGGGGAGCTGTTTTTT,CASSSQPLDTGELFF
-,13,TRBV5-4,TRBD1,TRBJ2-1,TGTGCCAGCAGCCAAGGGGGCCGGGATGAGCAGTTCTTC,CASSQGGRDEQFF
-,16,TRBV6-6,TRBD2,TRBJ2-2,TGTGCCAGCAGTCCGCGACTAGCGGGGGGGTCCGGGGAGCTGTTTTTT,CASSPRLAGGSGELFF
-,15,TRBV7-8,-,TRBJ2-5,TGTGCCAGCAGCTTATGGATGGCGAGTCAAGAGACCCAGTACTTC,CASSLWMASQETQYF
few,13,TRBV4-1,-,TRBJ2-3,TGCGCCAGCAGCCAAGACAGCACAGATACGCAGTATTTT,CASSQDSTDTQYF
-,15,TRBV4-3,-,TRBJ2-5,TGCGCCAGCAGCCAAGAGCACAGGGTGAGGGAGACCCAGTACTTC,CASSQEHRVRETQYF
-,14,TRBV5-1,-,TRBJ1-1,TGCGCCAGCAGGCCTTCCAGACTGAACACTGAAGCTTTCTTT,CASRPSRLNTEAFF
-,11,TRBV10-3,-,TRBJ2-7,TGTGCCATCAGTGAGCAAAGAGAGCAGTACTTC,CAISEQREQYF
-,14,TRBV28,-,TRBJ1-5,TGTGCCAGCACCGCGGGGGGCAGGGGACGACCCCAGCATTTT,CASTAGGRGRPQHF
-,16,TRBV19,TRBD2,TRBJ2-3,TGTGCCAGTACCTCTCCAGGGAGGGAGAGCACAGATACGCAGTATTTT,CASTSPGRESTDTQYF
few,14,TRBV5-1,TRBD1,TRBJ2-7,TGCGCCAGCAGCCGACAGGGAAACTACGACGAGCAGTACTTC,CASSRQGNYDEQYF
-,13,TRBV11-1,-,TRBJ1-2,TGTGCCAGCAGCGCCGGGGGATCCTATGGCTACACCTTC,CASSAGGSYGYTF
-,16,TRBV5-1,-,TRBJ2-3,TGCGCCAGCAGCCCGCCGACCCCCTTCAGTACAGATACGCAGTATTTT,CASSPPTPFSTDTQYF
-,16,TRBV4-1,-,TRBJ2-1,TGCGCCAGCAGCCAAATGGCAGACGGAGCCTACAATGAGCAGTTCTTC,CASSQMADGAYNEQFF
-,16,TRBV28,TRBD1,TRBJ1-2,TGTGCCAGCAGAGCTCAGGGGGGGGTTGGGTCCCGCGGCTACACCTTC,CASRAQGGVGSRGYTF
once,14,TRBV2,-,TRBJ2-5,TGTGCCAGCAGTGAAAAGGGGGTAGCCGAGACCCAGTACTTC,CASSEKGVAETQYF
-,15,TRBV15,TRBD2,TRBJ2-1,TGTGCCACCAGCAGAAGTCTAGCGGGGGGGAGAGAGCAGTTCTTC,CATSRSLAGGREQFF
-,14,TRBV7-2,-,TRBJ2-5,TGTGCCAGCAGCCCAGCAAACCGGGCGGAGACCCAGTACTTC,CASSPANRAETQYF
-,14,TRBV7-9,TRBD1,TRBJ1-4,TGTGCCAGCAGCTTAGGGACAGGGCATGAAAAACTGTTTTTT,CASSLGTGHEKLFF
-,14,TRBV4-1,TRBD1,TRBJ2-1,TGCGCCAGCAGCCCCGGGACAGGGGGCGATGAGCAGTTCTTC,CASSPGTGGDEQFF
-,14,TRBV5-5,TRBD2,TRBJ2-7,TGTGCCAGCAAATCGACTAGCGGCTCCTACGAGCAGTACTTC,CASKSTSGSYEQYF
-,13,TRBV30,TRBD1,TRBJ1-1,TGTGCCGGCCTTCCGGACAGGGGACATGAAGCTTTCTTT,CAGLPDRGHEAFF
once,15,TRBV30,TRBD1,TRBJ1-6,TGTGCCTGGAGTGGCCTCGGGACAGGGTATTCACCCCTCCACTTT,CAWSGLGTGYSPLHF
-,14,TRBV5-1,TRBD1,TRBJ1-2,TGCGCCAGCAGCTTGCGACAGGGGGACTATGGCTACACCTTC,CASSLRQGDYGYTF
-,14,TRBV4-2,-,TRBJ2-7,TGTGCCAGCAGCGCTACAGGGGGGGGCCGTGAGCAGTACTTC,CASSATGGGREQYF
-,15,TRBV11-2,-,TRBJ2-2,TGTGCCAGCAGCTTAGAGGCGGGGTTCCCCGGGGAGCTGTTTTTT,CASSLEAGFPGELFF
-,15,TRBV11-3,-,TRBJ2-7,TGTGCCAGCAGCCTCGCCGGGGCCCGGGGGTACGAGCAGTACTTC,CASSLAGARGYEQYF
-,13,TRBV11-2,-,TRBJ1-1,TGTGCCAGCAGGTTACAGGGTGGCACTGAAGCTTTCTTT,CASRLQGGTEAFF
-,15,TRBV4-2,-,TRBJ2-1,TGTGCCAGCAGCCAATGGCGGGCAGAAAACAATGAGCAGTTCTTC,CASSQWRAENNEQFF
-,14,TRBV5-1,-,TRBJ1-2,TGCGCCAGCAGCTTGGCTGGGGGAGAATATGGCTACACCTTC,CASSLAGGEYGYTF
-,15,TRBV6-5,TRBD1,TRBJ2-7,TGTGCCAGCAGTTACGCCGGACAGGGTGGCTACGAGCAGTACTTC,CASSYAGQGGYEQYF
-,15,TRBV2,-,TRBJ2-1,TGTGCCAGCAGTGAGGACTACACTATAACAAATGAGCAGTTCTTC,CASSEDYTITNEQFF
-,18,TRBV4-1,TRBD2,TRBJ2-7,TGCGCCAGCAGCCCCGAGGGTTGGACTAGCGGACTGCTCTACGAGCAGTACTTC,CASSPEGWTSGLLYEQYF
-,17,TRBV27,-,TRBJ2-1,TGTGCCAGCAGTTTATCGCTACCGAGATTGACCTACAATGAGCAGTTCTTC,CASSLSLPRLTYNEQFF
-,13,TRBV6-5,TRBD1,TRBJ1-6,TGTGCCAGCTCGACAGGGGATAATTCACCCCTCCACTTT,CASSTGDNSPLHF
-,14,TRBV19,-,TRBJ1-2,TGTGCCAGTAGTACCGGGAACAGGTTGGGGGGCTACACCTTC,CASSTGNRLGGYTF
-,16,TRBV5-1,-,TRBJ2-7,TGCGCCAGCAGCCTGCCTCGGGACAAGTTTTTCTACGAGCAGTACTTC,CASSLPRDKFFYEQYF
-,14,TRBV5-1,-,TRBJ2-5,TGCGCCAGCAGCTCAATTCCGGGCCAAGAGACCCAGTACTTC,CASSSIPGQETQYF
-,15,TRBV9,-,TRBJ1-3,TGTGCCAGCAGCGTAGCTGGGTACGGTGTAAACACCATATATTTT,CASSVAGYGVNTIYF
medium-sized,13,TRBV7-3,TRBD1,TRBJ1-5,TGTGCCAGTAGGACAGGCGGCAATCAGCCCCAGCATTTT,CASRTGGNQPQHF
-,17,TRBV19,TRBD1,TRBJ2-2,TGTGCCAGTAGTGTAACCGGGACAGGGGCTTCCACCGGGGAGCTGTTTTTT,CASSVTGTGASTGELFF
-,14,TRBV7-8,-,TRBJ2-7,TGTGCCAGCAGCCGCCAAGACCTAGGGGTCGAGCAGTACTTC,CASSRQDLGVEQYF
-,14,TRBV5-1,TRBD2,TRBJ2-2,TGCGCCAGCAGCTTGGGACTAGCATCCGGGGAGCTGTTTTTT,CASSLGLASGELFF
-,14,TRBV6-5,-,TRBJ2-7,TGTGCCAGCAGGCCCCGGGGCCTAACCTACGAGCAGTACTTC,CASRPRGLTYEQYF
once,14,TRBV5-5,-,TRBJ1-3,TGTGCCAGCAGCTTCCTCAGAAACCAAAACACCATATATTTT,CASSFLRNQNTIYF
-,15,TRBV4-1,TRBD1,TRBJ1-2,TGCGCCAGCAGCCATACGAGGGCAGGGGGACTCGGCTACACCTTC,CASSHTRAGGLGYTF
-,15,TRBV6-1,-,TRBJ1-5,TGTGCCAGCTCAATGCGGGATTTGGGCAATCAGCCCCAGCATTTT,CASSMRDLGNQPQHF
large,14,TRBV6-1,-,TRBJ1-3,TGTGCCAGCACCAGAAACTACAGGGAAAGCACCATATATTTT,CASTRNYRESTIYF
-,14,TRBV11-2,TRBD2,TRBJ2-5,TGTGCCAGCAGCACTAGCGGGGGGATGAAGACCCAGTACTTC,CASSTSGGMKTQYF
medium-sized,12,TRBV21-1,-,TRBJ2-7,TGTGCCAGGCCCCAGGTTTTCATCGAGCAGTACTTC,CARPQVFIEQYF
-,14,TRBV28,-,TRBJ1-5,TGTGCCAGCAGTTACGCTGGGGGCGGTCAGCCCCAGCATTTT,CASSYAGGGQPQHF
-,17,TRBV4-1,-,TRBJ2-3,TGCGCCAGCAGCCAAGATCGGGGAGTATCGCAGGGAGATACGCAGTATTTT,CASSQDRGVSQGDTQYF
-,14,TRBV2,-,TRBJ1-1,TGTGCCAGCAGTGACACCGTGAAGAACACTGAAGCTTTCTTT,CASSDTVKNTEAFF
-,14,TRBV6-1,TRBD2,TRBJ2-5,TGTGCCAGCACTCGAATAGCGGGGGGGGAGACCCAGTACTTC,CASTRIAGGETQYF
once,12,TRBV29-1,-,TRBJ2-3,TGCAGCGTTCGCGGGGGCGGGGATACGCAGTATTTT,CSVRGGGDTQYF
-,13,TRBV30,-,TRBJ1-1,TGTGCCTGGAAAAGGTCACTTAACACTGAAGCTTTCTTT,CAWKRSLNTEAFF
-,15,TRBV28,-,TRBJ1-4,TGTGCCAGCAGTCTACCGACAGAAAATAATGAAAAACTGTTTTTT,CASSLPTENNEKLFF
few,14,TRBV5-1,TRBD2,TRBJ2-1,TGCGCCAGCAGCTCCGGGACTAGCTCCTTTGAGCAGTTCTTC,CASSSGTSSFEQFF